Sequencing of this T cell receptor (beta chain) was carried out in a study of blood T cell repertoires in COVID-19 (dated by TCRdb to about 2020). For the wider study: Recovered participants in ImmuneRACE Cohort 3 were defined as having two consecutive negative NP/OP PCR tests, clearance from a healthcare professional, or resolution of symptoms. The collaborator samples originated in the United States, Italy and Spain and spanned the acute and convalescent phases of COVID-19. A freely available public database, intended as a resource for researchers studying the immune response to SARS-CoV-2, is where the repertoires were released. Nearly every sample came with metadata listing a de-identified subject ID, COVID-19 status, age in years and sex. The material from the prospective study consisted of cDNA or gDNA derived from T cells, B-cell-depleted T cells, or PBMCs. The dataset comprised deeply sampled blood TCRbeta repertoires from subjects exposed to, actively infected with, or recovered from COVID-19. Samples came from the ongoing ImmuneRACE study (first 160 participants) plus 1,254 subjects from 6 global collaborators. HLA class I and class II types, where available, came from metadata supplied by the sample provider rather than from assay-based typing.

Participants in the prospective study were enrolled through a virtual design, were aged roughly 18 to 100 years, and lived in fewer than 30 United States geographic areas. In the prospective study, participants were assigned to cohorts based on the clinical history participants reported in a screening survey and a study questionnaire. Mobile phlebotomists in the prospective study collected whole blood, serum and a nasopharyngeal or oropharyngeal swab from every participant. Over an approximately 2-month period, participants in the prospective study had the option of providing additional blood draws and questionnaires. Before DNA extraction, prospective study blood samples were shipped either frozen or at room temperature. Note on this clone: No cognate antigen has been identified for it. No base quality information exists; no much larger clone differs at one position.

The research as a whole found: How much clinical and demographic metadata was included differed by source and by participant, and the metadata was provided uncurated.

The CDR3 holds 16 amino acids from the cysteine to the phenylalanine. The read is trimmed to its CDR3 DNA, 48 bases read in frame from base 1. From V the trimming removes 5 bases and from J it removes 4 bases, while the gene matches leave 13 bases of the junction unaccounted for. The germline V gene specifies MDHEN as CDR1 and SYDVKM as CDR2. TCRbeta CDR3 regions were amplified from genomic DNA using the immunoSEQ Assay, a bias-controlled multiplex PCR. The original methods were these. The number of nucleated cells in each sample was estimated from the amplification of reference gene primers within the assay. To quantify the absolute abundance of each unique TCRbeta CDR3 rearrangement, sequence reads were collapsed and filtered. For each sample, productive Simpson clonality was calculated as the square root of Simpson's diversity index over productive rearrangements. This immuneACCESS table, as held by TCRdb, lists in-frame sequences with V and J called but not all clones. Of the missing ones, under half trace to an unresolved V gene in checked studies; the others have no known cause. The D gene and trimming were derived from the DNA, and the V and J assignments and clone size from that table. A total of around 200,000 clones appear in this sample, about 90% of them only once. The ten largest clones represent approximately 3% of the sample.

The receptor comes from a woman aged 45-65 years in a cohort exposed to, infected with or recovered from COVID-19 (not recorded which). The sample taken for sequencing was PBMCs or T cells enriched from blood (not recorded which). The chain uses TRBV28 and TRBJ1-2, with TRBD1 matching 7 junction bases. The encoded CDR3 is CASSPTGSGQLYGYTF. The nucleotides read TGTGCCAGCAGTCCCACCGGTTCGGGACAGCTCTATGGCTACACCTTC.